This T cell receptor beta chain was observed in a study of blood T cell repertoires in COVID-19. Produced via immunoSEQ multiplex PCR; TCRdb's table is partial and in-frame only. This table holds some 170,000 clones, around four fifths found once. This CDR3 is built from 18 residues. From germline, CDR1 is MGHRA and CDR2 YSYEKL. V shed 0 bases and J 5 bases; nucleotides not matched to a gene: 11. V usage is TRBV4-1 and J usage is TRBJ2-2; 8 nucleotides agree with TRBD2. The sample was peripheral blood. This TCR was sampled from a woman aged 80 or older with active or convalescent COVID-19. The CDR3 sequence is CASSQDLFGLAFTGELFF. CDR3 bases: TGCGCCAGCAGCCAAGACCTATTCGGACTAGCTTTTACCGGGGAGCTGTTTTTT.